This TCR beta chain was recorded in a study of identifying expanded T cells in peripheral blood. No infections or other immune events were documented during collection. Method: immunoSEQ multiplex PCR; TCRdb's copy keeps in-frame clones and lacks some. The table includes 60,000 to 70,000 clones, approximately 89% detected once. Sequences were obtained from blood. The receptor's source is a person between 18 and 75 years old in good health.

In nucleotides, the CDR3 is TGTGCCAGCAGAACAGGGAATTCACCCCTCCACTTT. This gives the protein CASRTGNSPLHF. J is TRBJ1-6 and V is TRBV4-2; D is perhaps TRBD1 (6 bases). Germline CDR1 LGHNA, CDR2 YNFKEQ. This CDR3 is 12 amino acids long. V was shortened by 6 bases and J by 7 bases, with 7 bases between the two germline ends.